This T cell receptor (beta chain) was sequenced in a study of blood T cell repertoires in COVID-19. Study summary: Sample material is recorded as cDNA or gDNA derived from T cells, B-cell-depleted T cells, or PBMCs.

This CDR3 region has 11 residues. V was pared by 4 bases and J by 14 bases, with 17 bases between. Germline V gene sequence: CDR1 DFQATT, CDR2 SNEGSKA (reference sequence). In the source study's methods: Amplifying reference gene primers gave estimates of nucleated cell counts. Produced via immunoSEQ multiplex PCR; TCRdb's table is partial and in-frame only. The V and J calls and clone size are taken from that table; D and trimming were inferred from the DNA. This repertoire shows nearly 110,000 clones, roughly 80% found once; its top ten account for more than 13%. Sequences were obtained from peripheral blood. The rearrangement joins TRBV20-1 to TRBJ1-1; D unresolved. This sequence was found in a woman in her sixties with acute or convalescent COVID-19. The CDR3 here is CSAISVPYTFF. The DNA of the CDR3 is TGCAGTGCTATATCAGTCCCTTACACCTTCTTT.